Listed below are T cell receptor beta chains from one sample, sequenced in a study of regulatory T cells in long-lasting Graves disease. MiXCR, applied by TCRdb to the multiplex PCR reads, yields one record per CDR3 protein. This sample has hundreds of thousands of distinct CDR3 sequences, with approximately 15% found just once. The same data also went into a second study, on T cells in Graves' hyperthyroidism and ophthalmopathy.

The specimen was peripheral blood mononuclear cells (PBMCs), collected at new diagnosis, from a patient treated with antithyroid drugs. These TCRs come from a woman aged 40 to 50 with Graves disease. The CDR3 runs from the conserved cysteine through the conserved F or W. D genes are given only for firm matches. Size is omitted from some rows. Given values are once, few, many or a class for expanded clones.

j_call clone_size d_call v_call cdr3_nt cdr3_aa
TRBJ1-1 many NA TRBV18 TGTGCCAGCTCACGGGAACCGACTGGCGGTACTGAAGCTTTCTTT CASSREPTGGTEAFF
TRBJ2-7 many TRBD1 TRBV6-1 TGTGCCAGCAGTGAATTTCTCGCATGGACAGGGGAAGCCGAGCAGTACTTC CASSEFLAWTGEAEQYF
TRBJ2-7 many TRBD1 TRBV28 TGTGCCAGCAGTCCCCCGGGACAGAACTACGAGCAGTACTTC CASSPPGQNYEQYF
TRBJ1-1 NA NA TRBV29-1 TGCAGCGTTGAGGCAGGAACTTATGAAGCTTTCTTT CSVEAGTYEAFF
TRBJ2-7 few TRBD1 TRBV27 TGTGCCAGCAGTTTCGGGACAGACTCCTACGAGCAGTACTTC CASSFGTDSYEQYF
TRBJ2-3 many TRBD2 TRBV5-1 TGCGCCAGCAGCATCAGAAACCTAGCGGACACAGATACGCAGTATTTT CASSIRNLADTDTQYF
TRBJ2-1 many NA TRBV28 TGTGCCAGTACACAGCAAATGAACTACAATGAGCAGTTCTTC CASTQQMNYNEQFF
TRBJ1-5 NA NA TRBV2 TGTGCCAGCAGCCGGGGGGCGGGTCAGCCCCAGCATTTT CASSRGAGQPQHF
TRBJ2-5 NA NA TRBV2 TGTGCCAGCAGACGGGTATCGACCCAAGAGACCCAGTACTTC CASRRVSTQETQYF
TRBJ2-1 NA NA TRBV2 TGTGCCAGCAGTGATATTGATGAGCAGTTCTTC CASSDIDEQFF
TRBJ2-7 once NA TRBV15 TGTGCCACCAGTCGTCCCGCGGGACAGAGCTACGAGCAGTACTTC CATSRPAGQSYEQYF
TRBJ2-1 NA TRBD2 TRBV7-9 TGTGCCAGCAGCCTAGGGGGGACTAGAAGCCGTCAGTTCTTC CASSLGGTRSRQFF
TRBJ2-7 few NA TRBV20-1 TGCAGTGCTAGAGACCGGGGACTCCCCTTCTACGAGCAGTACTTC CSARDRGLPFYEQYF
TRBJ2-2 many NA TRBV12-3/TRBV12-4 TGTGTAGCTGAGGCGTACGGTGGGGAGCTGTTTTTT CVAEAYGGELFF
TRBJ2-7 few NA TRBV12-3/TRBV12-4 TGTGCCAGCGGTTTCGGGCTCCTAGGAGGTTACGAGCAGTACTTC CASGFGLLGGYEQYF
TRBJ2-7 few NA TRBV14 TGTGCCAGCAGCCACTATGGGGGGTCTGTTTACGAGCAGTACTTC CASSHYGGSVYEQYF
TRBJ1-4 many TRBD1 TRBV2 TGTGCCAGCAGTGAGGTGACAGGGAAGGAAAAACTGTTTTTT CASSEVTGKEKLFF
TRBJ1-1 many NA TRBV28 TGTGCCAGCAGAGATCAGGGCGCTGAAGCTTTCTTT CASRDQGAEAFF
TRBJ1-6 many NA TRBV10-3 TGTGCCATCTCCTTAAACGGGGATAGCAATTCACCCCTCCACTTT CAISLNGDSNSPLHF
TRBJ1-2 many NA TRBV12-3/TRBV12-4 TGTGCCAGCAGAACAAGGGACTATGGCTACACCTTC CASRTRDYGYTF
TRBJ1-4 many TRBD1 TRBV6-1 TGTGCCAGCAGTCCCAGGGGGCGTGATTATGAAAAACTGTTTTTT CASSPRGRDYEKLFF
TRBJ1-5 few NA TRBV12-5 TGTGCTAGTGGTTTGGGGGGTGGAAGCAATCAGCCCCAGCATTTT CASGLGGGSNQPQHF
TRBJ1-1 many NA TRBV11-2 TGTGCCAGCAGCTTATCACTCACTGAAGCTTTCTTT CASSLSLTEAFF
TRBJ2-7 many NA TRBV20-1 TGCAGTGCTAGAGGGGTAGGTCCATGGAGCGAGCAGTACTTC CSARGVGPWSEQYF
TRBJ1-5 few NA TRBV28 TGTGCCAGCAGCCACAACGGGCCCCAGCATTTT CASSHNGPQHF
TRBJ2-6 few NA TRBV5-1 TGCGCCAGCAGCGCCGACACCCGGCACGGGGCCAACGTCCTGACTTTC CASSADTRHGANVLTF
TRBJ1-4 NA TRBD1 TRBV30 TGTGCCTGGAGCGTATGGGACCCCCGGGGGACAGGGGGCCGCGCGGTTGAAAAACTGTTTTTT CAWSVWDPRGTGGRAVEKLFF
TRBJ1-6 NA TRBD1 TRBV20-1 TGCAGTGCTAGAGCAGGACAGGGGGATAATTCACCCCTCCACTTT CSARAGQGDNSPLHF
TRBJ2-7 many TRBD1 TRBV11-3 TGTGCCAGCAGCTTAGATAAGGGGGCGAAGAACGAGCAGTACTTC CASSLDKGAKNEQYF